This TCR beta chain was observed in a study of blood T cell repertoires in COVID-19. Study summary: Italy, Spain and the United States were the sources of the convalescent and acute COVID-19 samples.

In the source study's methods: Nucleated cell number was recorded as an estimate derived from reference gene primer amplification. Produced via immunoSEQ multiplex PCR; TCRdb's table is partial and in-frame only. V, J and clone size are taken as reported in that table, and D and trimming were inferred from the DNA itself. The sample has about 250,000 clones, approximately 88% seen once; the top ten hold 0.9% to 1%. The sequenced material came from peripheral blood. This TCR came from a woman in her 40s who had recovered from COVID-19.

CDR3 region: CSVGQGAGEKLFF. For the CDR3, the DNA is TGCAGCGTGGGACAGGGGGCTGGGGAAAAACTGTTTTTT. This sequence joins TRBV29-1 and TRBJ1-4, with 12 bases lining up with TRBD1. The CDR3 contains 13 residues. Germline V lookup: CDR1 SQVTM, CDR2 ANQGSEA. Unmatched junction bases numbered 4, after V lost 6 bases and J lost 8 bases. The full variable domain, in which reference TRBV29-1 and TRBJ1-4 provide the parts outside the CDR3, is SAVISQKPSRDICQRGTSLTIQCQVDSQVTMMFWYRQQPGQSLTLIATANQGSEATYESGFVIDKFPISRPNLTFSTLTVSNMSPEDSSIYLCSVGQGAGEKLFFGSGTQLSVL.